This T cell receptor beta chain was captured in a study of T cells in Graves' hyperthyroidism and ophthalmopathy. With V trimmed by 5 bases and J by 6 bases, 7 bases remained unmatched. The germline CDR1 and CDR2 sequences are DFQATT and SNEGSKA (reference sequence). The CDR3 loop spans 14 amino acids. What was amplified from RNA transcripts were TCR beta CDR3 regions. The TCR CDR3 was amplified in a first-round RT-PCR using the HTBI primer set. TCRdb independently ran MiXCR on the multiplex PCR reads; one entry per CDR3 protein. The sample records some 600,000 distinct CDR3 sequences, 11% to 15% being singletons. The study's findings and limits: Blood also carried most thyroid clonotypes expanded above 0.001. Progression to ophthalmopathy was predicted a median of roughly 6.8 months early.

This clonotype has ten or more counts. Its antigen is still unknown. The chain uses TRBV20-1 and TRBJ2-2; TRBD2 agrees at 9 bases. The sequence came from a woman under 40 with Graves' hyperthyroidism that later progressed to Graves' ophthalmopathy. Sequences were obtained from blood. CDR3 sequence: CSARSGRIAGELFF. Written as DNA, the CDR3 is TGCAGTGCTCGTAGCGGGAGAATCGCCGGGGAGCTGTTTTTT.